Following are 32 T cell receptor beta chains from one sample sequenced in a study of T cell repertoires in cytomegalovirus infection. From the reads, TCRdb called clonotypes with MiXCR, one entry per CDR3 protein. Altogether about 740,000 distinct CDR3 sequences are present, about a third being singletons, with the ten largest covering under 3.5%. Material: PBMCs. These receptors were taken from a human donor in good health (CMV status not recorded). Some clones in this sample may be carry-over from other donors' samples.

The chain carries TRBV11-2 and TRBJ2-7, with D hard to call. V lost 5 bases and J 6 bases, leaving 17 bases between the germline ends. The CDR3 loop spans 14 amino acids. Germline values: CDR1 SGHAT, CDR2 FQNNGV. CDR3 region: CASSRTDPPAEQYF. The CDR3, as DNA: TGTGCCAGCAGCCGGACGGATCCCCCCGCCGAGCAGTACTTC. The whole variable domain, filled in from reference TRBV11-2 and TRBJ2-7, reads EAGVAQSPRYKIIEKRQSVAFWCNPISGHATLYWYQQILGQGPKLLIQFQNNGVVDDSQLPKDRFSAERLKGVDSTLKIQPAKLEDSAVYLCASSRTDPPAEQYFGPGTRLTVT.

This clonotype was counted a few times. DNA for the CDR3: TGTGCCAGCAGCTTAGAGTTGTTGAACACTGAAGCTTTCTTT. Amino acids: CASSLELLNTEAFF. The V call is TRBV7-3, the J call TRBJ1-1; no clear D. Germline loops: CDR1 SGHTA, CDR2 FQGTGA. CDR3 length equals 14 residues. V dropped 2 bases and J dropped 0 bases, with 7 bases sitting between them.

The rearrangement joins TRBV28 to TRBJ1-2, with TRBD1 identical over 7 bases. The germline gives CDR1 MDHEN, CDR2 SYDVKM. CDR3 length: 14 residues. V gave up 7 bases and J gave up 1 base; unmatched junction bases: 6. The CDR3: CASTLQGLNYGYTF. The CDR3, as DNA: TGTGCCAGCACCTTACAGGGGCTTAACTATGGCTACACCTTC.

This chain links TRBV6-6 with TRBJ1-1; no clear D gene. Germline V gives CDR1 MNHNY, CDR2 SVGAGI (reference sequence). Trimming pared 5 bases from V and 1 base from J, leaving 8 bases between. CDR3 length: 13 amino acids. The CDR3 protein is CASSNDGNTEAFF. In nucleotides, the CDR3 is TGTGCCAGCAGTAACGACGGGAACACTGAAGCTTTCTTT.

The sample holds a few counts of this clonotype. The chain joins TRBV10-3 to TRBJ2-2, with D uncertain. Trimming removed 4 bases at V and 3 bases at J, with 6 bases between. CDR1 is ENHRY and CDR2 is SYGVKD in the germline V gene. The CDR3 loop spans 13 amino acids. CDR3 sequence reads: CAISGVYTGELFF. In DNA form, the CDR3 reads TGTGCCATCAGTGGGGTCTACACCGGGGAGCTGTTTTTT.

The rearrangement joins TRBV10-3 to TRBJ1-3; D gene ambiguous. This CDR3 contains 13 residues. V lost 2 bases to trimming and J lost 4 bases, with 6 bases between them. In germline, CDR1 is ENHRY, CDR2 SYGVKD. The CDR3 loop is CAISEGVGNTIYF. The DNA of the CDR3 is TGTGCCATCAGTGAGGGGGTAGGAAACACCATATATTTT.

This clonotype was detected only a few times. The chain carries TRBV7-9 and TRBJ2-1, with no clear D. Trimming removed 8 bases from V and 5 bases from J, with 16 bases in between. The CDR3 sequence is 14 residues long. The germline gives CDR1 SEHNR, CDR2 FQNEAQ (reference sequence). The CDR3 sequence is CASCGLGPDNEQFF. The CDR3 DNA reads as TGTGCCAGCTGCGGTCTAGGGCCCGACAATGAGCAGTTCTTC.

This clonotype was detected only a few times. The chain carries TRBV29-1 and TRBJ2-5, with TRBD2 identical over 14 bases. Germline V lookup: CDR1 SQVTM, CDR2 ANQGSEA. V was pared by 8 bases and J by 1 base, with 6 bases of the junction left unmatched. This CDR3 region has 15 residues. The CDR3 loop reads CSSDGTSGGQETQYF. CDR3 DNA: TGCAGCTCCGACGGGACTAGCGGGGGCCAAGAGACCCAGTACTTC.

This clonotype was found a few times. The chain couples TRBV6-1 to TRBJ1-2; possibly TRBD1 for D (6 bases). The CDR3 spans 15 residues. V dropped 6 bases and J dropped 7 bases, with 21 bases sitting between them. The germline gives CDR1 MNHNS, CDR2 SASEGT. CDR3 DNA: TGTGCCAGCAGCCTAACACGGGGGGCAAGGGGTGGCTACACCTTC. It specifies CASSLTRGARGGYTF.

This clonotype was recorded a few times. The chain has TRBV11-1 and TRBJ2-3, with TRBD2 identical over 12 bases. The trim removed 0 bases at V and 4 bases at J, leaving 2 bases unmatched. The CDR3 runs 16 residues. The germline gives CDR1 SGHAT, CDR2 FQDESV (reference sequence). CDR3 nucleotides: TGTGCCAGCAGCTTAGCCCCTAGCGGGAGGGCAGATACGCAGTATTTT. Its translation: CASSLAPSGRADTQYF.

The chain joins TRBV4-1 to TRBJ2-3; D may be TRBD1 (5 bases). The V and J ends lost 5 bases and 0 bases respectively, with 12 bases between them. Germline CDR1 and CDR2: MGHRA and YSYEKL. This CDR3 region has 15 residues. Here the CDR3 reads CASSGYRRSTDTQYF. CDR3 coding DNA: TGCGCCAGCAGCGGCTACAGGAGAAGCACAGATACGCAGTATTTT.

In this sample, this clonotype turned up a few times. The CDR3 region has the DNA TGTGCCAGCAGTCCACCCGGTCGGTTAGGTTCACCCCTCCACTTT. Protein product: CASSPPGRLGSPLHF. The rearrangement links TRBV7-6 to TRBJ1-6; D remains ambiguous. The CDR3 has 15 residues. The germline CDR1 and CDR2 sequences are SGHVS and FNYEAQ. The germline V and J ends were trimmed by 6 bases and 9 bases, with 18 bases remaining between them.

This clonotype has only a few counts. The rearrangement links TRBV28 to TRBJ2-3, with 9 bases lining up with TRBD1. Germline V gives CDR1 MDHEN, CDR2 SYDVKM. The CDR3 sequence is 18 residues long. The V segment lost 4 bases and the J segment 0 bases; nucleotides outside the gene matches: 11. CDR3 in amino acids: CASSSSGTGSSSTDTQYF. The CDR3 DNA reads as TGTGCCAGCAGTTCATCCGGGACAGGGAGCTCTAGCACAGATACGCAGTATTTT. The whole variable domain, remainder taken from reference TRBV28 and TRBJ2-3, is DVKVTQSSRYLVKRTGEKVFLECVQDMDHENMFWYRQDPGLGLRLIYFSYDVKMKEKGDIPEGYSVSREKKERFSLILESASTNQTSMYLCASSSSGTGSSSTDTQYFGPGTRLTVL.

Many counts were recorded for this clonotype. V is TRBV28 and J is TRBJ2-7; TRBD2 aligns across 8 bases. The CDR3 has 13 amino acids. V lost 4 bases, J lost 3 bases, and 2 bases stayed unmatched. The germline CDR1 and CDR2 sequences are MDHEN and SYDVKM. CDR3: CASSYGGDYEQYF. CDR3 in DNA: TGTGCCAGCAGTTACGGGGGGGACTACGAGCAGTACTTC.

J is TRBJ1-1 and V is TRBV12-5, with 9 positions matching TRBD1. The CDR3 totals 16 residues. The germline V gene encodes CDR1 LGHNT and CDR2 FRNRAP. V lost 5 bases, J lost 4 bases, and 11 bases stayed unmatched. The CDR3 spells CASGLTTGTGSTEAFF. CDR3 nucleotide sequence: TGTGCTAGTGGTCTCACGACCGGGACAGGGAGCACTGAAGCTTTCTTT.

V and J are TRBV7-6 and TRBJ2-1, with D unclear. Germline CDR1 is SGHVS and CDR2 is FNYEAQ. Trimming removed 5 bases at V and 0 bases at J, with 8 bases between. The CDR3 is 14 amino acids. CDR3 amino acids: CASSPQSSYNEQFF. The CDR3 nucleotides read TGTGCCAGCAGCCCCCAAAGCTCCTACAATGAGCAGTTCTTC.

V is TRBV10-3 and J is TRBJ2-2, with a tentative D call TRBD2 (6 bases). From germline, CDR1 is ENHRY and CDR2 SYGVKD. Trimming pared 11 bases from V and 1 base from J, leaving 11 bases between. This CDR3 has 13 amino acids. In DNA, the CDR3 is TGTGCCGGGGGGAGCCTGAACACCGGGGAGCTGTTTTTT. It yields the protein CAGGSLNTGELFF.

This clonotype has at least ten counts. The J gene is TRBJ2-5, the V gene TRBV28, with 8 bases aligning to TRBD1. V shed 6 bases, J shed 5 bases, and the junction held 8 bases outside the gene matches. The germline gives CDR1 MDHEN, CDR2 SYDVKM. The CDR3 extends over 14 amino acids. The CDR3 DNA reads TGTGCCAGCAGATCAGGACAGGGCGGCGAGACCCAGTACTTC. Translated, it gives CASRSGQGGETQYF.

The sample holds a few counts of this clonotype. The V gene is TRBV27, the J gene TRBJ2-1; 9 nucleotides align to TRBD2. The CDR3 spans 17 residues. Germline V gene sequence: CDR1 MNHEY, CDR2 SMNVEV (reference sequence). J lost 4 bases, V lost 2 bases, and 9 bases had no gene match. The DNA of the CDR3 is TGTGCCAGCAGTTTACAGGCTGACGCGGGAGGGTACAATGAGCAGTTCTTC. Translated, it gives CASSLQADAGGYNEQFF.

This clonotype has a handful of counts. The chain joins TRBV25-1 to TRBJ2-3, with 13 positions matching TRBD2. Germline CDR1 reads MGHDK; CDR2 reads SYGVNS. V shed 6 bases and J 2 bases; nucleotides not matched to a gene: 5. The CDR3 totals 16 residues. The CDR3 reads CASRRGTSGNTDTQYF. The CDR3 DNA reads TGTGCCAGCAGGAGGGGGACTAGCGGGAACACAGATACGCAGTATTTT.

This clonotype occurred a few times. The chain has TRBV12-3 or TRBV12-4 and TRBJ2-7; no firm D call. The CDR3 has 15 amino acids. V was shortened by 3 bases and J by 7 bases, with 19 bases between the two germline ends. The CDR3 reads CASSFNPPHIKEQYF. CDR3 sequence (DNA): TGTGCCAGCAGTTTTAACCCCCCCCATATAAAAGAGCAGTACTTC.

This clonotype was picked up a small number of times. The chain joins TRBV28 to TRBJ2-1; D might be TRBD1 or TRBD2, each matching 6 bases. Germline assignment: CDR1 MDHEN and CDR2 SYDVKM. CDR3 length equals 15 residues. The germline V and J ends were trimmed by 3 bases and 10 bases, with 19 bases remaining between them. Here the CDR3 DNA reads TGTGCCAGCAGTTTGTGGTCGGAGGGGGGCAACGAGCAGTTCTTC. Its protein product is CASSLWSEGGNEQFF. The full variable domain, completed using reference TRBV28 and TRBJ2-1, is DVKVTQSSRYLVKRTGEKVFLECVQDMDHENMFWYRQDPGLGLRLIYFSYDVKMKEKGDIPEGYSVSREKKERFSLILESASTNQTSMYLCASSLWSEGGNEQFFGPGTRLTVL.

This clonotype was picked up many times. The chain carries TRBV7-2 and TRBJ2-5, with D maybe TRBD2 (5 bases). V gave up 1 base and J gave up 4 bases, with 10 bases separating them. Per germline, CDR1 SGHTA and CDR2 FQGNSA. The CDR3 spans 14 residues. CDR3: CASSLERWGETQYF. For the CDR3, the DNA is TGTGCCAGCAGCTTAGAGCGGTGGGGAGAGACCCAGTACTTC.

The V call is TRBV19, the J call TRBJ1-1, with D maybe TRBD1 (5 bases). The CDR3 consists of 15 residues. With 1 base removed from V and 1 base from J, the gap between germline ends came to 10 bases. Looked up from germline, CDR1 is LNHDA and CDR2 is SQIVND (reference sequence). CDR3 region: CASSIVGASNTEAFF. The CDR3 DNA sequence: TGTGCCAGTAGTATAGTTGGGGCGTCGAACACTGAAGCTTTCTTT.

The rearrangement joins TRBV28 to TRBJ1-1, with 10 bases lining up with TRBD1. Germline CDR1 is MDHEN and CDR2 is SYDVKM. The CDR3 is 15 residues long. V shed 4 bases and J 1 base; nucleotides not matched to a gene: 3. The CDR3 loop is CASSSWTGGNTEAFF. CDR3 sequence (DNA): TGTGCCAGCAGTTCTTGGACAGGGGGGAACACTGAAGCTTTCTTT.

At least ten counts were recorded for this clonotype. This chain uses TRBV7-2 with TRBJ2-5; 7 nucleotides match TRBD2. This CDR3 comprises 14 residues. Germline V CDR1 and CDR2: SGHTA, FQGNSA. J lost 5 bases, V lost 3 bases, and 6 bases had no gene match. CDR3 bases: TGTGCCAGCAGCTTCGGCGGGAGTCTGGAGACCCAGTACTTC. Its translation is CASSFGGSLETQYF.

At least ten counts were recorded for this clonotype. The rearrangement joins TRBV7-2 to TRBJ1-5, with TRBD1 matching over 9 bases. The CDR3 is 13 residues long. Germline V CDR1 and CDR2: SGHTA, FQGNSA. V shed 6 bases and J 4 bases; nucleotides not matched to a gene: 1. The CDR3 DNA reads as TGTGCCAGCAGTGACAGGGGGAATCAGCCCCAGCATTTT. It translates to CASSDRGNQPQHF. The entire variable domain, with the rest obtained from reference TRBV7-2 and TRBJ1-5, is as follows: GAGVSQSPSNKVTEKGKDVELRCDPISGHTALYWYRQSLGQGLEFLIYFQGNSAPDKSGLPSDRFSAERTGGSVSTLTIQRTQQEDSAVYLCASSDRGNQPQHFGDGTRLSIL.

The table lists this clonotype with a few counts. The CDR3, as DNA: TGTGCCAGCAGTTTGACGGGCAGGACCTCCTACGAGCAGTACTTC. Amino acid sequence: CASSLTGRTSYEQYF. This chain joins TRBV27 and TRBJ2-7; no firm D call. CDR1 MNHEY and CDR2 SMNVEV come from the germline V gene (reference sequence). This CDR3 is 15 amino acids long. V lost 3 bases and J lost 0, with 12 bases in between.

The sample holds a few counts of this clonotype. The rearrangement links TRBV30 to TRBJ1-3; no definite D call. This CDR3 contains 14 residues. V was trimmed by 0 bases and J by 2 bases, leaving 8 bases between them. CDR1 is GTSNPN, CDR2 SVGIG, per germline (reference sequence). CDR3 in amino acids: CAWSVKAAGNTIYF. In DNA form, the CDR3 reads TGTGCCTGGAGTGTAAAAGCGGCTGGAAACACCATATATTTT.

In regard to this clonotype: Sequence at one end of the junction differs from germline and may be a read error. The rearrangement joins TRBV7-6 to TRBJ2-1; possible D gene TRBD2, 6 bases. The CDR3 contains 16 residues. The germline V gene encodes CDR1 SGHVS and CDR2 FNYEAQ. CDR3 DNA sequence: TGTGCTAGCAGCTTAGAGGCGGGGAACTCCTACAATGAGCAGTTCTTC. Amino acid sequence: CASSLEAGNSYNEQFF.

The chain is built from TRBV7-8 and TRBJ2-7; D is uncertain. The CDR3 extends over 13 amino acids. V was clipped by 7 bases and J by 6 bases, with 16 bases between them. The V gene's germline CDR1 is SGHVS and CDR2 FQNEAQ. In DNA form, the CDR3 reads TGTGCCAGCACCCCTTCCGGAGAAGCCGAGCAGTACTTC. It encodes CASTPSGEAEQYF.

This sequence joins TRBV4-2 and TRBJ1-2; D ambiguous. This CDR3 contains 13 residues. Trimming left V 1 base short and J 3 bases short, with 6 bases between. CDR1 is LGHNA, CDR2 YNFKEQ, per germline. The CDR3 loop reads CASSQGGDYGYTF. The CDR3 region has the DNA TGTGCCAGCAGCCAAGGGGGAGACTATGGCTACACCTTC.